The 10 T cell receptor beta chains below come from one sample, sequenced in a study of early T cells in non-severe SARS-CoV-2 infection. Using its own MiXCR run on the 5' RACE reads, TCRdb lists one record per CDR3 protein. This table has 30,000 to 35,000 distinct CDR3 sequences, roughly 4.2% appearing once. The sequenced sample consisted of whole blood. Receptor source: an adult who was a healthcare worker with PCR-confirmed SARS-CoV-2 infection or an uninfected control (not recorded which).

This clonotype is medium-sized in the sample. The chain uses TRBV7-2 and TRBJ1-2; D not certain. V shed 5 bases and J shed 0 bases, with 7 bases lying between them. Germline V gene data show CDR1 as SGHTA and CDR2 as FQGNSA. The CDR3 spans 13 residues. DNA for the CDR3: TGTGCCAGCAGCACGACAACTAACTATGGCTACACCTTC. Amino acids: CASSTTTNYGYTF.

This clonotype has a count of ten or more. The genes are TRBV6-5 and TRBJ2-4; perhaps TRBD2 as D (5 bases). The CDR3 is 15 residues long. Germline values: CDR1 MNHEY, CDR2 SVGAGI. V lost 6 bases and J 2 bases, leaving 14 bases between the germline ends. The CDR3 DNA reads TGTGCCAGCAGCCAAGGAGGCGCGACCAAAAACATTCAGTACTTC. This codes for CASSQGGATKNIQYF.

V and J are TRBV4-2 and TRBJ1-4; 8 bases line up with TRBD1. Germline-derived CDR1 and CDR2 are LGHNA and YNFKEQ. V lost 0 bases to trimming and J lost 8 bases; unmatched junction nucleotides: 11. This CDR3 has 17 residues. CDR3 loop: CASSQDNARGQGEKLFF. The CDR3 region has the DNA TGTGCCAGCAGCCAAGATAACGCCAGGGGGCAAGGGGAAAAACTGTTTTTT.

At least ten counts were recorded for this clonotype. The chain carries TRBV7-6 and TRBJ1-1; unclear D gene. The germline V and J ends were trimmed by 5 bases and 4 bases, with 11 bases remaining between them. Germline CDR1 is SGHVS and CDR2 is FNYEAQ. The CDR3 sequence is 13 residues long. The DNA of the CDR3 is TGTGCCAGCAGCCCTCAGGCCCGCACTGAAGCTTTCTTT. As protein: CASSPQARTEAFF.

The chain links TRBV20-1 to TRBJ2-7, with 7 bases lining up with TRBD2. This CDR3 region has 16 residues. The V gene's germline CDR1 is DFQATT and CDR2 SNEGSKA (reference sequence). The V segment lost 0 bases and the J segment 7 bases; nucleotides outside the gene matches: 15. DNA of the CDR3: TGCAGTGCTAGAGACTTCACGGGTCAGAGCGGGGTGGAGCAGTACTTC. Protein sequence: CSARDFTGQSGVEQYF.

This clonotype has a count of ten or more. In DNA, the CDR3 is TGTGCCATCAGTTTCTCCTACGAGCAGTACTTC. Protein: CAISFSYEQYF. The genes are TRBV10-3 and TRBJ2-7, with D hard to call. The CDR3 totals 11 residues. CDR1 and CDR2 from the germline V gene are ENHRY and SYGVKD. V gave up 5 bases and J gave up 0 bases, with 2 bases separating them.

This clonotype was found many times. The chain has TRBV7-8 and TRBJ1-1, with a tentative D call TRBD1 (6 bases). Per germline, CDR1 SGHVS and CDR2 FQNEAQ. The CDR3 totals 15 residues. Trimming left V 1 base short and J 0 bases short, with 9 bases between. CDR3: CASSLGGQLNTEAFF. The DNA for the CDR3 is TGTGCCAGCAGCTTAGGTGGACAGCTGAACACTGAAGCTTTCTTT.

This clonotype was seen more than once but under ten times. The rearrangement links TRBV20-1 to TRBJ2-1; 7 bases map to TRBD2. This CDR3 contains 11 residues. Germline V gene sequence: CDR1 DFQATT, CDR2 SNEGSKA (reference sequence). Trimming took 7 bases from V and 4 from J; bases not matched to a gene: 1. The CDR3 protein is CSGAGYNEQFF. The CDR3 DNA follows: TGCAGTGGAGCGGGGTACAATGAGCAGTTCTTC.

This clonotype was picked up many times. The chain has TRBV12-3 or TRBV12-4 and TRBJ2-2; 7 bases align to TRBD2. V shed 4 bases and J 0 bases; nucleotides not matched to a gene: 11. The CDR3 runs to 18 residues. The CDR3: CASSSLTSPSSNTGELFF. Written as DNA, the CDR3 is TGTGCCAGCAGTTCCCTGACTAGCCCCTCTTCGAACACCGGGGAGCTGTTTTTT.

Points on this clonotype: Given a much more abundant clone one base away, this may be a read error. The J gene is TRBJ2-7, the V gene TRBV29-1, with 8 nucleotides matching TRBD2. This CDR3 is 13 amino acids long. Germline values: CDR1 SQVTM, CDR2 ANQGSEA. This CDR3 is CSARTGGRNEQHF. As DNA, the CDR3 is TGCAGCGCTCGGACGGGAGGGAGAAACGAGCAGCACTTC.